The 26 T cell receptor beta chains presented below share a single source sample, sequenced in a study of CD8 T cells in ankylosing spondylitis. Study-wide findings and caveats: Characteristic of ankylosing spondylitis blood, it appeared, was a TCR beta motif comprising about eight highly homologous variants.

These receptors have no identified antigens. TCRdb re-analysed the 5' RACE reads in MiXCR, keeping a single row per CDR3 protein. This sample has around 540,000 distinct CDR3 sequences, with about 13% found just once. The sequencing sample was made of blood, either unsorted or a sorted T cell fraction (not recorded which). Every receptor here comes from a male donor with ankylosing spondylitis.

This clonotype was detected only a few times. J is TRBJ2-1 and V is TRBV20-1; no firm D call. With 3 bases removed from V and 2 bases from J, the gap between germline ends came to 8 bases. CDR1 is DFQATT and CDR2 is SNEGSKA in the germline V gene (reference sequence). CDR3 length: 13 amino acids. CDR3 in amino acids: CSASIQTYNEQFF. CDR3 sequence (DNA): TGCAGTGCTAGCATCCAAACCTACAATGAGCAGTTCTTC.

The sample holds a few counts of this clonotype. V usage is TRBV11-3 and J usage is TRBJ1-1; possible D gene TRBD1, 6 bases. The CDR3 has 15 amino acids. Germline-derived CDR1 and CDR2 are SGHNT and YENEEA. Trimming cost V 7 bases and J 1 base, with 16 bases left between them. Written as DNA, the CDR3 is TGTGCCAGCACCATCAGGGGACAAAAGAACACTGAAGCTTTCTTT. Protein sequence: CASTIRGQKNTEAFF. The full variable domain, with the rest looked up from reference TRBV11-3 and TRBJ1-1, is EAGVVQSPRYKIIEKKQPVAFWCNPISGHNTLYWYLQNLGQGPELLIRYENEEAVDDSQLPKDRFSAERLKGVDSTLKIQPAELGDSAVYLCASTIRGQKNTEAFFGQGTRLTVV.

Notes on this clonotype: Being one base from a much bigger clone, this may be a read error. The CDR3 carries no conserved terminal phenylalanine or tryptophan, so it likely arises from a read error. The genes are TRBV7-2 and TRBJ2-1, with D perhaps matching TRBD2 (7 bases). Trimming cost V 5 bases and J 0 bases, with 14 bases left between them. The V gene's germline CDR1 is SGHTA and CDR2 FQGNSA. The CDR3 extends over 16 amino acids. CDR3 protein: CASSRGLAVSYNEQFS. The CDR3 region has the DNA TGTGCCAGCAGCCGGGGGCTAGCGGTCTCCTACAATGAGCAGTTCTCC.

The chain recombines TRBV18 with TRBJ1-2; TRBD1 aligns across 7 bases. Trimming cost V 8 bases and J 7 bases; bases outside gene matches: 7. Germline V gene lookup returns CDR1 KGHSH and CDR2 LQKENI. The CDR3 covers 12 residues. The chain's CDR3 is CASHDRAVGYTF. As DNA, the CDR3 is TGTGCCAGCCACGACAGGGCGGTTGGCTACACCTTC.

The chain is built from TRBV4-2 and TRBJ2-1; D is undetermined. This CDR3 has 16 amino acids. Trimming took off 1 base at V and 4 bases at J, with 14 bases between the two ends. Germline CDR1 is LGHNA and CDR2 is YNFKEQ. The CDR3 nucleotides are TGTGCCAGCAGCCAAGGGCTAGTCTCTATTTACAATGAGCAGTTCTTC. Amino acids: CASSQGLVSIYNEQFF.

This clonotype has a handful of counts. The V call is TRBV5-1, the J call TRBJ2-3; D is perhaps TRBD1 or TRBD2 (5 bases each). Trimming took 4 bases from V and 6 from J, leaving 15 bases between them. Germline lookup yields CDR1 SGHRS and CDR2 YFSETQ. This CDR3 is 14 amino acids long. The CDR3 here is CASSPGPGEDTQYF. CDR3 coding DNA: TGCGCCAGCAGCCCGGGACCAGGCGAGGATACGCAGTATTTT.

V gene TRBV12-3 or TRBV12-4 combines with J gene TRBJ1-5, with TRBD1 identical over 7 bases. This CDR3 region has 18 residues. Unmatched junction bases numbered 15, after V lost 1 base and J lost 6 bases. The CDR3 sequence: CASSLGGQVSGGLQPQHF. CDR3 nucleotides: TGTGCCAGCAGTTTAGGAGGACAGGTATCTGGAGGACTTCAGCCCCAGCATTTT.

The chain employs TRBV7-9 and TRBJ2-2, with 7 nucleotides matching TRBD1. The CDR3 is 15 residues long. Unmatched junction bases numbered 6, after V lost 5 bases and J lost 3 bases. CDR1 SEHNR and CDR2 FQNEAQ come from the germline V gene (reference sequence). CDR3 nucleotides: TGTGCCAGCAGCACCCGGGACAGTTACACCGGGGAGCTGTTTTTT. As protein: CASSTRDSYTGELFF.

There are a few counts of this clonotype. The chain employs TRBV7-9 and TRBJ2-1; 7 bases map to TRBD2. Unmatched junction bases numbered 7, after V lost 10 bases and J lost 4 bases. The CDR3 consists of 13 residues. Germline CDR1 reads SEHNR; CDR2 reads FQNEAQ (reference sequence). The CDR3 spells CAIPGREYNEQFF. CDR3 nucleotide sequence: TGTGCCATCCCGGGGAGGGAGTACAATGAGCAGTTCTTC. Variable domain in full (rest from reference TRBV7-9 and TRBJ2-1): DTGVSQNPRHKITKRGQNVTFRCDPISEHNRLYWYRQTLGQGPEFLTYFQNEAQLEKSRLLSDRFSAERPKGSFSTLEIQRTEQGDSAMYLCAIPGREYNEQFFGPGTRLTVL.

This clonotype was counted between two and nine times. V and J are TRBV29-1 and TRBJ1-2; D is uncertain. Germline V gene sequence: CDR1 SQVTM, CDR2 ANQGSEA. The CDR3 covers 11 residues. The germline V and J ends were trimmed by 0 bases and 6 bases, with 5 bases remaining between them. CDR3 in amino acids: CSVEEWNGYTF. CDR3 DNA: TGCAGCGTTGAAGAATGGAATGGCTACACCTTC. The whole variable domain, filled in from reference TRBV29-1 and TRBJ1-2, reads SAVISQKPSRDICQRGTSLTIQCQVDSQVTMMFWYRQQPGQSLTLIATANQGSEATYESGFVIDKFPISRPNLTFSTLTVSNMSPEDSSIYLCSVEEWNGYTFGSGTRLTVV.

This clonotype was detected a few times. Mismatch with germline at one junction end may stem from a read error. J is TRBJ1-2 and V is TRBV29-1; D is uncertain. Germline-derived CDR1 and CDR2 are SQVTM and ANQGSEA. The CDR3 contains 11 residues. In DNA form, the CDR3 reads TGCAGCGTTGAAGTAGGCGACGGGGTAGCCTTC. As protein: CSVEVGDGVAF.

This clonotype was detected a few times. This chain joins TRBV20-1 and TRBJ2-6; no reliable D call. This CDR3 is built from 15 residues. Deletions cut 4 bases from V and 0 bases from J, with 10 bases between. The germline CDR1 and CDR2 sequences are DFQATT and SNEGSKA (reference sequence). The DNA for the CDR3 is TGCAGTGCTACCTCGCCTCACTCTGGGGCCAACGTCCTGACTTTC. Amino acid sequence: CSATSPHSGANVLTF.

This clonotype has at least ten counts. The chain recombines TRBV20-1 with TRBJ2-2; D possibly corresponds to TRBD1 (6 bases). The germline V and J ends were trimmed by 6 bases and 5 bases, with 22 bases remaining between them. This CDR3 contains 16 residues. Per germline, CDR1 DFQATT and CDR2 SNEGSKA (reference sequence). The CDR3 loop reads CSAPVGAAKETGELFF. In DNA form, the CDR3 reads TGCAGTGCGCCTGTGGGGGCCGCTAAAGAAACCGGGGAGCTGTTTTTT.

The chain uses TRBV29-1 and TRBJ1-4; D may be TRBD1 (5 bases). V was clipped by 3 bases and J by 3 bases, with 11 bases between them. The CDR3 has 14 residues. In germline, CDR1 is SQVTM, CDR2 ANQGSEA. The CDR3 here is CSVERDGANEKLFF. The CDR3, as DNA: TGCAGCGTTGAGAGGGACGGAGCTAATGAAAAACTGTTTTTT.

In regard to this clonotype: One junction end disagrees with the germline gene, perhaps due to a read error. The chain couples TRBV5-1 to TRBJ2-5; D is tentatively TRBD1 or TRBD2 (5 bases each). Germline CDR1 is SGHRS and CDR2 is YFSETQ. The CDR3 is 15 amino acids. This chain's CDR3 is CASSPLDPGQESQYF. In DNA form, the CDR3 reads TGCGCCAGCAGCCCACTAGACCCTGGACAAGAGTCCCAGTACTTC.

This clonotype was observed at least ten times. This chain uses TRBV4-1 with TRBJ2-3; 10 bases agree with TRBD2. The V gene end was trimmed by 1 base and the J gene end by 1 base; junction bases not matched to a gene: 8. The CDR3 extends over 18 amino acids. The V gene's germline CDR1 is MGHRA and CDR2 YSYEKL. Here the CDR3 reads CASSQGSSGSVGTDTQYF. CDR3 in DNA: TGCGCCAGCAGCCAAGGCTCTAGCGGGAGTGTTGGCACAGATACGCAGTATTTT.

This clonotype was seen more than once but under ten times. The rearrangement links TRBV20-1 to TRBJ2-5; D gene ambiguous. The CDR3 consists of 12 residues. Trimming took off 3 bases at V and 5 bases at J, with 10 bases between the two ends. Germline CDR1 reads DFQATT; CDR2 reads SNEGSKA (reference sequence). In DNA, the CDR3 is TGCAGTGCTAGCCTGGAGAGGGAGACCCAGTACTTC. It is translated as CSASLERETQYF.

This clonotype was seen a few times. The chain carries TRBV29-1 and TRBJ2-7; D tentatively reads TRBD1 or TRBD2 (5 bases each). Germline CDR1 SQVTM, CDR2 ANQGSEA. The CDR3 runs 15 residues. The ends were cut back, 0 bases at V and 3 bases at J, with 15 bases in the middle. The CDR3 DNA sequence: TGCAGCGTTGAAGATCGGACGGGTGGGGGCTACGAGCAGTACTTC. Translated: CSVEDRTGGGYEQYF.

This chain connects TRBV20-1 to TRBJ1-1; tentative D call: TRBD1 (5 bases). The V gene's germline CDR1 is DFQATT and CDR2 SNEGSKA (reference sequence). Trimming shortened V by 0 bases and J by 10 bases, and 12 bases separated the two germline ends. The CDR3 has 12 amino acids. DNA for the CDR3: TGCAGTGCTAGAGAGGGGGGGAGAGTAGCTTTCTTT. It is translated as CSAREGGRVAFF.

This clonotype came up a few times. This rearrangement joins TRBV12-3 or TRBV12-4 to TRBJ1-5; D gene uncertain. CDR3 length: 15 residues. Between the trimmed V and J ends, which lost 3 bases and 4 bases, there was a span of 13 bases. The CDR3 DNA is TGTGCCAGCAGTTTCCGTTTCGGGGAAAATCAGCCCCAGCATTTT. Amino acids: CASSFRFGENQPQHF.

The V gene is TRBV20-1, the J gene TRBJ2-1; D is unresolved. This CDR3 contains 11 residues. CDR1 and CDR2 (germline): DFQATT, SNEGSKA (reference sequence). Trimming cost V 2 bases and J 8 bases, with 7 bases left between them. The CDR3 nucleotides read TGCAGTGCTAGAAGAGTAGATGAGCAGTTCTTC. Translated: CSARRVDEQFF.

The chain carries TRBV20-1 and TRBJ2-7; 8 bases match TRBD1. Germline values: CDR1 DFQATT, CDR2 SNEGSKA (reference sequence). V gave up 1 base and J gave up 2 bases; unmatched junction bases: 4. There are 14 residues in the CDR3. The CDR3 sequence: CSARGGQAAYEQYF. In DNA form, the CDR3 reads TGCAGTGCTAGAGGGGGACAGGCCGCCTACGAGCAGTACTTC.

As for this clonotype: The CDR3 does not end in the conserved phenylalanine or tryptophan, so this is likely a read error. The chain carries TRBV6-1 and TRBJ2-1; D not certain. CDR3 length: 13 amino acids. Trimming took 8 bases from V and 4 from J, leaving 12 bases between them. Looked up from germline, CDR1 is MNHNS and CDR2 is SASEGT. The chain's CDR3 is CASFVGPYNEQFS. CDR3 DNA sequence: TGTGCCAGCTTCGTAGGCCCTTACAATGAGCAGTTCTCC.

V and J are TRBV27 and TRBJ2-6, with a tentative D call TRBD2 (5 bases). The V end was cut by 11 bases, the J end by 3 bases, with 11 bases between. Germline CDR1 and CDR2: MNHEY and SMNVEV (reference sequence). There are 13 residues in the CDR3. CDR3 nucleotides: TGTGCCTCACGGGCGGGTGGGGCCAACGTCCTGACTTTC. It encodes CASRAGGANVLTF.

The CDR3, as DNA: TGCGCCAGCAGCTTGCTGGGTCCTAGCTCCTACGAGCAGTACTTC. It translates to CASSLLGPSSYEQYF. The chain carries TRBV5-1 and TRBJ2-7; D unresolved. With 1 base removed from V and 0 bases from J, the gap between germline ends came to 11 bases. Germline lookup yields CDR1 SGHRS and CDR2 YFSETQ. CDR3 length: 15 amino acids.

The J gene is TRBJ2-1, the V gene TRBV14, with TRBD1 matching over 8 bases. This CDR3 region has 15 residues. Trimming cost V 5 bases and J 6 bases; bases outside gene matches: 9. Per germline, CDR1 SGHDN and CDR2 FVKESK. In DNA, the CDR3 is TGTGCCAGCAGCTCTCTGACAGGGGAAGGCAATGAGCAGTTCTTC. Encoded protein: CASSSLTGEGNEQFF.